Reported below is one T cell receptor beta chain. Its antigen is undetermined. The data originate from a study of persistence of HIV-infected CD4 T cells. Study-wide background: The sample holds CD4+ T cells responsive to CMV or HIV-1 Gag.

Overlapping HIV-1 Gag 15-mer peptides at 0.8 to 1 ug per peptide per mL were used. CD40L/CD69 double-negative CD45RO-high memory CD4+ T cells were collected. Donors had CD4+ T cell counts above 400 cells/uL and were CMV-seropositive. Trimming took 5 bases from V and 6 from J, leaving 14 bases between them. CDR1 and CDR2 (germline): SGHNT, YENEEA. The CDR3 consists of 14 residues. The libraries were made with immunoSEQ version 4 in survey mode. TCRdb's copy holds only in-frame clones and misses some; the assay was immunoSEQ multiplex PCR. Here the sample spans 30,000 or so clones, around four fifths being singletons.

The input for sequencing was CD4+ T cells sorted from PBMCs after roughly 18-hour stimulation, taken from a patient who received antiretroviral therapy. The receptor was derived from an adult woman with HIV who was CMV-seropositive. This rearrangement joins TRBV11-3 to TRBJ2-1; D is unresolved. CDR3 DNA sequence: TGTGCCAGCAGCCCGAGACGGAGACCCAATGAGCAGTTCTTC. Translated: CASSPRRRPNEQFF. The full variable domain, with the rest looked up from reference TRBV11-3 and TRBJ2-1, is EAGVVQSPRYKIIEKKQPVAFWCNPISGHNTLYWYLQNLGQGPELLIRYENEEAVDDSQLPKDRFSAERLKGVDSTLKIQPAELGDSAVYLCASSPRRRPNEQFFGPGTRLTVL.